These 24 T cell receptor beta chains were all obtained from the same sample, sequenced in a study of blood T cell repertoires in COVID-19. Repertoires were generated with immunoSEQ multiplex PCR, while TCRdb's copy carries only in-frame clones and drops some. The sample holds more than 140,000 clones, around 88% seen once. Sequenced sample: peripheral blood. The receptor source for this set is a woman aged 55-70 years with acute or convalescent COVID-19.

The chain has TRBV7-2 and TRBJ2-2; D might be TRBD1 (6 bases). Per the germline V gene, CDR1 is SGHTA and CDR2 is FQGNSA. V was cut by 5 bases and J by 4 bases, with 17 bases left in between. The CDR3 runs 16 residues. The CDR3 region has the DNA TGTGCCAGCAGCGAAAGGACAGTACTAAGCACCGGGGAGCTGTTTTTT. Amino acids: CASSERTVLSTGELFF.

The chain has TRBV10-1 and TRBJ2-1; D is undetermined. The V end lost 7 bases, the J end lost 3 bases, and 16 bases lay between the germline ends. CDR1 is WNHNN and CDR2 is SYGVQD in the germline V gene (reference sequence). The CDR3 contains 15 residues. In DNA, the CDR3 is TGCGCCAGCACCCCCCATGCGTCTAACTACAATGAGCAGTTCTTC. Amino acids: CASTPHASNYNEQFF.

As regards this clone: Sequence at one end of the junction differs from germline and may be a read error. V is TRBV7-7 and J is TRBJ2-1; 8 bases are a match to TRBD2. The germline V gene has CDR1 SSHAT and CDR2 FNYEAQ (reference sequence). The CDR3 extends over 13 amino acids. In DNA, the CDR3 is TGTGCTAGCAGCGTGGGACTAGGTAATGAGCAGTTCTTC. Translating gives CASSVGLGNEQFF.

This chain links TRBV28 with TRBJ1-2; no firm D call. Trimming shortened V by 7 bases and J by 4 bases, and 16 bases separated the two germline ends. The CDR3 loop spans 14 amino acids. Germline V gene data show CDR1 as MDHEN and CDR2 as SYDVKM. The CDR3 bases are TGTGCCAGCACTCCAGACACTTCGAGCTATGGCTACACCTTC. This translates into CASTPDTSSYGYTF.

Only a few counts were recorded for this clone. This chain uses TRBV30 with TRBJ1-5, with a tentative D call TRBD1 (5 bases). CDR1 is GTSNPN and CDR2 is SVGIG in the germline V gene (reference sequence). The CDR3 consists of 13 residues. Deletions cut 1 base from V and 5 bases from J, with 9 bases between. The CDR3 reads CAWSGQFDQPQHF. For the CDR3, the DNA is TGTGCCTGGAGTGGACAGTTCGATCAGCCCCAGCATTTT.

The chain recombines TRBV9 with TRBJ1-1, with 7 bases aligning to TRBD1. Germline lookup yields CDR1 SGDLS and CDR2 YYNGEE. This CDR3 has 17 amino acids. J gave up 4 bases and V 0 bases, and 12 bases lay outside the gene matches. The CDR3 reads CASSVAEFGTEGTEAFF. For the CDR3, the DNA is TGTGCCAGCAGCGTAGCTGAGTTTGGGACAGAGGGCACTGAAGCTTTCTTT.

The chain links TRBV4-1 to TRBJ1-2, with D hard to call. The V and J ends lost 3 bases and 4 bases respectively, with 12 bases between them. Germline CDR1 reads MGHRA; CDR2 reads YSYEKL. The CDR3 has 14 residues. The CDR3 reads CASSHPEGFYGYTF. The CDR3 DNA is TGCGCCAGCAGCCATCCCGAGGGATTCTATGGCTACACCTTC.

The chain recombines TRBV29-1 with TRBJ2-3; D perhaps matches TRBD1 (6 bases). Between the trimmed V and J ends, which lost 4 bases and 8 bases, there was a span of 19 bases. Germline values: CDR1 SQVTM, CDR2 ANQGSEA. The CDR3 sequence is 14 residues long. DNA for the CDR3: TGCAGCGTTGTGGGACCGTCCCCACAGGGTACGCAGTATTTT. Protein: CSVVGPSPQGTQYF.

The chain uses TRBV3-1 (or the pseudogene TRBV3-2) and TRBJ1-4, with D uncertain. Trimming took 4 bases from V and 5 from J, leaving 8 bases between them. Germline CDR1 reads LGHDT; CDR2 reads YNNKEL (reference sequence). This CDR3 comprises 13 residues. The CDR3 here is CASSRSENEKLFF. The CDR3 DNA sequence: TGTGCCAGCAGCCGATCGGAGAATGAAAAACTGTTTTTT.

This clone was detected only once. The rearrangement links TRBV9 to TRBJ2-1; D possibly corresponds to TRBD2 (6 bases). Per germline, CDR1 SGDLS and CDR2 YYNGEE. There are 14 residues in the CDR3. Trimming cost V 2 bases and J 3 bases, with 9 bases left between them. CDR3 sequence reads: CASSVEGYYNEQFF. Written as DNA, the CDR3 is TGTGCCAGCAGCGTGGAGGGGTACTACAATGAGCAGTTCTTC.

This clone was detected only once. The chain couples TRBV19 to TRBJ2-7, with TRBD1 matching 7 bases. Per the germline V gene, CDR1 is LNHDA and CDR2 is SQIVND (reference sequence). This CDR3 comprises 14 residues. Trimming removed 4 bases from V and 3 bases from J; junction bases left unmatched: 6. DNA of the CDR3: TGTGCCAGTAGTACAAGGGGGCTGTTCTACGAGCAGTACTTC. It is translated as CASSTRGLFYEQYF.

This clone was seen a few times. The chain links TRBV14 to TRBJ2-1; possibly TRBD1 for D (6 bases). V was pared by 5 bases and J by 4 bases, with 15 bases between. Germline values: CDR1 SGHDN, CDR2 FVKESK. The length of the CDR3 is 15 residues. As DNA, the CDR3 is TGTGCCAGCAGCGAACAGGGCCGATTTTACAATGAGCAGTTCTTC. Its translation is CASSEQGRFYNEQFF.

This sequence joins TRBV5-1 and TRBJ2-1; possible D gene TRBD2, 7 bases. Germline V gene data show CDR1 as SGHRS and CDR2 as YFSETQ. This CDR3 is 15 amino acids long. Between the trimmed V and J ends, which lost 2 bases and 4 bases, there was a span of 13 bases. The CDR3 DNA sequence: TGCGCCAGCAGCTTCTCTAGCGGACAGTACAATGAGCAGTTCTTC. Translating gives CASSFSSGQYNEQFF.

The chain combines TRBV20-1 with TRBJ2-1; D unresolved. Per germline, CDR1 DFQATT and CDR2 SNEGSKA (reference sequence). This CDR3 has 10 residues. V gave up 4 bases and J gave up 10 bases, with 8 bases separating them. The CDR3 DNA reads as TGCAGTGCTACCAAGGAGGAGCAGTTCTTC. Translated: CSATKEEQFF.

This rearrangement joins TRBV5-1 to TRBJ2-1, with 8 bases aligning to TRBD2. Germline trimming cut 3 bases from V and 6 bases from J; bases unmatched to any gene: 2. Germline CDR1 is SGHRS and CDR2 is YFSETQ. There are 13 residues in the CDR3. CDR3 amino acids: CASSSLAGNEQFF. CDR3 nucleotide sequence: TGCGCCAGCAGCTCCCTAGCGGGCAATGAGCAGTTCTTC.

J is TRBJ2-5 and V is TRBV24-1, with 7 bases lining up with TRBD1. Unmatched junction bases numbered 8, after V lost 3 bases and J lost 5 bases. Germline V gene lookup returns CDR1 KGHDR and CDR2 SFDVKD. CDR3 length: 15 amino acids. The CDR3 loop reads CATSDRDPRGETQYF. CDR3 nucleotides: TGTGCCACCAGTGATCGGGACCCCAGGGGGGAGACCCAGTACTTC.

The genes are TRBV10-3 and TRBJ1-2, with 9 bases identical to TRBD1. Trimming cost V 0 bases and J 2 bases; bases outside gene matches: 1. Per the germline V gene, CDR1 is ENHRY and CDR2 is SYGVKD. This CDR3 spans 15 amino acids. The CDR3 loop reads CAISESTGGNYGYTF. The CDR3 nucleotides are TGTGCCATCAGTGAGTCGACAGGGGGAAACTATGGCTACACCTTC.

The V call is TRBV7-9, the J call TRBJ2-7; maybe TRBD2 (5 bases). V was pared by 5 bases and J by 0 bases, with 20 bases between. From germline, CDR1 is SEHNR and CDR2 FQNEAQ (reference sequence). This CDR3 region has 17 residues. This CDR3 reads CASSAIFGVRDSYEQYF. CDR3 DNA: TGTGCCAGCAGCGCCATCTTCGGGGTTCGGGACTCCTACGAGCAGTACTTC. Full variable domain (missing parts from reference TRBV7-9 and TRBJ2-7): DTGVSQNPRHKITKRGQNVTFRCDPISEHNRLYWYRQTLGQGPEFLTYFQNEAQLEKSRLLSDRFSAERPKGSFSTLEIQRTEQGDSAMYLCASSAIFGVRDSYEQYFGPGTRLTVT.

This chain connects TRBV11-3 to TRBJ1-6; D gene uncertain. Germline V lookup: CDR1 SGHNT, CDR2 YENEEA. The CDR3 extends over 13 amino acids. The V end lost 1 base, the J end lost 7 bases, and 5 bases lay between the germline ends. This CDR3 reads CASSLVANSPLHF. CDR3 bases: TGTGCCAGCAGCTTAGTCGCGAATTCACCCCTCCACTTT.

The V call is TRBV7-2, the J call TRBJ2-3, with 10 bases matching TRBD2. From germline, CDR1 is SGHTA and CDR2 FQGNSA. The CDR3 consists of 18 residues. V gave up 1 base and J gave up 6 bases; unmatched junction bases: 13. The CDR3 DNA reads as TGTGCCAGCAGCTTAGTACGGTCCAGCGGGGGGGCCGGGGATACGCAGTATTTT. Translation gives CASSLVRSSGGAGDTQYF.

The CDR3 loop is CAISDIGQGNQPQHF. The CDR3 nucleotides are TGTGCCATCAGTGATATCGGTCAGGGCAATCAGCCCCAGCATTTT. The chain is built from TRBV10-3 and TRBJ1-5; D call uncertain. The CDR3 consists of 15 residues. V shed 3 bases and J shed 2 bases, with 11 bases lying between them. Looked up from germline, CDR1 is ENHRY and CDR2 is SYGVKD.

The rearrangement joins TRBV11-2 to TRBJ2-5; possible D gene TRBD1, 5 bases. The CDR3 spans 14 residues. Germline CDR1 is SGHAT and CDR2 is FQNNGV. Trimming cost V 1 base and J 0 bases, with 6 bases left between them. The CDR3 sequence is CASSLGTYQETQYF. CDR3 DNA sequence: TGTGCCAGCAGCTTAGGGACATACCAAGAGACCCAGTACTTC.

The chain links TRBV7-2 to TRBJ2-1; D gene ambiguous. The germline V gene has CDR1 SGHTA and CDR2 FQGNSA. The CDR3 extends over 14 amino acids. The ends were cut back, 2 bases at V and 6 bases at J, with 11 bases in the middle. The CDR3 DNA follows: TGTGCCAGCAGCTTATGGGCCAGTGGCAATGAGCAGTTCTTC. As protein: CASSLWASGNEQFF.

The J gene is TRBJ1-2, the V gene TRBV5-4; 10 bases line up with TRBD1. Germline V lookup: CDR1 SGHNT, CDR2 YYREEE (reference sequence). CDR3 length equals 15 residues. The trim removed 4 bases at V and 6 bases at J, leaving 9 bases unmatched. Here the CDR3 reads CASSQGGQGTDGYTF. The CDR3 DNA sequence: TGTGCCAGCAGCCAAGGGGGACAGGGGACGGATGGCTACACCTTC. Drawing the rest from reference TRBV5-4 and TRBJ1-2, the complete variable domain is ETGVTQSPTHLIKTRGQQVTLRCSSQSGHNTVSWYQQALGQGPQFIFQYYREEENGRGNFPPRFSGLQFPNYSSELNVNALELDDSALYLCASSQGGQGTDGYTFGSGTRLTVV.